The T cell receptor beta chain under discussion was sequenced for a study of blood T cell repertoires in COVID-19. Methods used by the authors: Quantification of nucleated cells was approximated via reference gene primer amplification. Data came from immunoSEQ multiplex PCR; TCRdb stores just in-frame clones and leaves some out. The V and J calls and clone size are taken from that table; D and trimming were inferred from the DNA. The data show about 200,000 clones, more than 80% seen once. This study enrolled people aged about 18 to 100 from approximately 25 US geographic areas. Symptom resolution, clearance, or two negative PCRs marked the recovered donors of Cohort 3. This clone was seen just once. The CDR3 is 17 amino acids. Germline V CDR1 and CDR2: SGHDN, FVKESK. The trim removed 2 bases at V and 0 bases at J, leaving 9 bases unmatched.

The receptor's source is a young man who had recovered from COVID-19. The sequencing input was PBMCs or T cells enriched from blood (not recorded which). V usage is TRBV14 and J usage is TRBJ2-7, with 8 nucleotides matching TRBD1. This CDR3 reads CASSQSTGGKSSYEQYF. In DNA, the CDR3 is TGTGCCAGCAGCCAATCAACAGGGGGGAAAAGCTCCTACGAGCAGTACTTC. The full variable domain, its missing parts supplied by reference TRBV14 and TRBJ2-7, is EAGVTQFPSHSVIEKGQTVTLRCDPISGHDNLYWYRRVMGKEIKFLLHFVKESKQDESGMPNNRFLAERTGGTYSTLKVQPAELEDSGVYFCASSQSTGGKSSYEQYFGPGTRLTVT.